This TCR beta chain is from a study of shared clonotypes between healthy human individuals. The V and J ends lost 0 bases and 5 bases respectively, with 14 bases between them. Per the germline V gene, CDR1 is SGHRS and CDR2 is YFSETQ. This CDR3 has 16 residues. The sample holds one count of this clone. The method was immunoSEQ multiplex PCR; TCRdb's version includes in-frame clones alone and lacks a portion of them. The sample has approximately 740,000 clones, roughly 70% seen once; the top ten hold 1.5% to 2%. The chain employs TRBV5-1 and TRBJ1-4; D gene unclear. The TCR was taken from a woman younger than 45 in good health. The sample consisted of memory CD4+ T cells sorted from blood. Stated subset: CD45RA-negative fraction. As DNA, the CDR3 is TGCGCCAGCAGCTTGGGTCTCAGCGGGTTAAATGAAAAACTGTTTTTT. It specifies CASSLGLSGLNEKLFF.